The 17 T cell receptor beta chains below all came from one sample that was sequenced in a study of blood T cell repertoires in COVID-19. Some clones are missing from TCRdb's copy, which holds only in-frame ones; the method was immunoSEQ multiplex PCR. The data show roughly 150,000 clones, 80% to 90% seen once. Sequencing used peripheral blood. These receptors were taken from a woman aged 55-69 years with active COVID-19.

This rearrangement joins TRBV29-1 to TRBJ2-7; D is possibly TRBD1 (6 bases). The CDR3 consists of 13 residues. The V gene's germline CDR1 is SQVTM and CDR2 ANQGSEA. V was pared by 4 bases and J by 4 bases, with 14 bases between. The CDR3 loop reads CSVARTENYEQYF. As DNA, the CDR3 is TGCAGCGTTGCCCGGACAGAAAATTACGAGCAGTACTTC.

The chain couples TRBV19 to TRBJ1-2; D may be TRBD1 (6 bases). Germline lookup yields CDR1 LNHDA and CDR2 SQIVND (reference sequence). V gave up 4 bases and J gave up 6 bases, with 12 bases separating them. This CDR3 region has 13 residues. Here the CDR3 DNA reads TGTGCCAGTAGTAGACAGGCCTCGAATGGCTACACCTTC. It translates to CASSRQASNGYTF.

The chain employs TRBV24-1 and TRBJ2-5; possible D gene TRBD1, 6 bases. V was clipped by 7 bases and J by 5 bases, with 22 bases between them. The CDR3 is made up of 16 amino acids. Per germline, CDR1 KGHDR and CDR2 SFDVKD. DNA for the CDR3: TGTGCCACCAGCGACCCAGGGGAAGGTGGTGGGGAGACCCAGTACTTC. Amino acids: CATSDPGEGGGETQYF.

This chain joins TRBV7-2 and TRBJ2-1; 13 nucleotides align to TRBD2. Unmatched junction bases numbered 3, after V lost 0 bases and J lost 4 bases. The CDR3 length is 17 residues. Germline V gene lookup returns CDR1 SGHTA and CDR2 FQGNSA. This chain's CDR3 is CASSLARLAGGYNEQFF. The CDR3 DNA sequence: TGTGCCAGCAGCTTAGCGCGACTAGCGGGAGGTTACAATGAGCAGTTCTTC.

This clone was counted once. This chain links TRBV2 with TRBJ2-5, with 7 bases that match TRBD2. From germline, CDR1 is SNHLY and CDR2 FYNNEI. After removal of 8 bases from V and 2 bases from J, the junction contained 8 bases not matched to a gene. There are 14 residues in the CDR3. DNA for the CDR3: TGTGCCAGCGAACGGGAGGCCGTACAAGAGACCCAGTACTTC. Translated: CASEREAVQETQYF.

The CDR3 loop reads CASSQYQGAGAVYGYTF. DNA of the CDR3: TGCGCCAGCAGCCAGTATCAGGGCGCGGGGGCGGTCTATGGCTACACCTTC. J is TRBJ1-2 and V is TRBV4-3; tentative D call: TRBD1 (6 bases). CDR3 length: 17 residues. The germline V and J ends were trimmed by 3 bases and 4 bases, with 21 bases remaining between them. Germline-derived CDR1 and CDR2 are LGHNA and YSLEER.

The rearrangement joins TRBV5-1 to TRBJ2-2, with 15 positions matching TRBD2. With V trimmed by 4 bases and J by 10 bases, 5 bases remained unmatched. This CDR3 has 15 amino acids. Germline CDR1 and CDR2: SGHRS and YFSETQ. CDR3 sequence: CASSQGLAGGMELFF. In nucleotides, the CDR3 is TGCGCCAGCAGCCAGGGACTAGCGGGAGGCATGGAGCTGTTTTTT.

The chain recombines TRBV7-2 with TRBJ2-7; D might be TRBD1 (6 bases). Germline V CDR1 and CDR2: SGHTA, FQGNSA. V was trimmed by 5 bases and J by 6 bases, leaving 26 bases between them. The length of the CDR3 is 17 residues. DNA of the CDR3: TGTGCCAGCAGCCCCTCTGGCGACCGGATCACAGGGAGCGAGCAGTACTTC. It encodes CASSPSGDRITGSEQYF.

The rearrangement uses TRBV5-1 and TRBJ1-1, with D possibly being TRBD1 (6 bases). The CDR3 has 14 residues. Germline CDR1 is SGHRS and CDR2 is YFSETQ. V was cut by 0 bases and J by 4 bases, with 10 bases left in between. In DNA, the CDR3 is TGCGCCAGCAGCTTGGGACCGACAGGCACTGAAGCTTTCTTT. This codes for CASSLGPTGTEAFF. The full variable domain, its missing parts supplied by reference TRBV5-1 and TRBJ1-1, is KAGVTQTPRYLIKTRGQQVTLSCSPISGHRSVSWYQQTPGQGLQFLFEYFSETQRNKGNFPGRFSGRQFSNSRSEMNVSTLELGDSALYLCASSLGPTGTEAFFGQGTRLTVV.

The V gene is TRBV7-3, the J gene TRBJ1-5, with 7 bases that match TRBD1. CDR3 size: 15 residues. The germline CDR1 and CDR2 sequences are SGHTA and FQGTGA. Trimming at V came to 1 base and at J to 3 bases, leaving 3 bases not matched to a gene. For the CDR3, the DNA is TGTGCCAGCAGCTTAAAGGACAGGAACAATCAGCCCCAGCATTTT. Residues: CASSLKDRNNQPQHF.

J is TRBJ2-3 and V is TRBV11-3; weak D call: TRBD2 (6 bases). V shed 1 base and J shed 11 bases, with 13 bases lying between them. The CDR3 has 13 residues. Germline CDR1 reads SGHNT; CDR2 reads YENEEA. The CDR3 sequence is CASSLGGTPKQYF. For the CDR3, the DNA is TGTGCCAGCAGCTTAGGGGGGACTCCAAAGCAGTATTTT.

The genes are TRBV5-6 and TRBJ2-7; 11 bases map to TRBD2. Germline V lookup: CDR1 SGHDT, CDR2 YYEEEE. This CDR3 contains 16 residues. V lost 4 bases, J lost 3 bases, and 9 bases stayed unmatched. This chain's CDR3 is CASSGLAGGWDYEQYF. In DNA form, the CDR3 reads TGTGCCAGCAGCGGGCTAGCGGGAGGATGGGACTACGAGCAGTACTTC.

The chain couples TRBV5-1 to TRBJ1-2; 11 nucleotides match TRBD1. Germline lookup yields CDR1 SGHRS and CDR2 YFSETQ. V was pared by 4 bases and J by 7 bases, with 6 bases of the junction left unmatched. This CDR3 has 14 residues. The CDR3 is CASSLGQGGLGYTF. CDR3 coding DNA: TGCGCCAGCAGCCTGGGACAGGGGGGTCTTGGCTACACCTTC.

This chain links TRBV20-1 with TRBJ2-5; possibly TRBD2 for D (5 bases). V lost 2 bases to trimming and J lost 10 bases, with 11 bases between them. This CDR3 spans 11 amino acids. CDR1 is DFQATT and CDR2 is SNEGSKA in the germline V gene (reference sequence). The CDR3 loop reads CSARRRWLQYF. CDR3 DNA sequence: TGCAGTGCTAGAAGGAGGTGGCTCCAGTACTTC.

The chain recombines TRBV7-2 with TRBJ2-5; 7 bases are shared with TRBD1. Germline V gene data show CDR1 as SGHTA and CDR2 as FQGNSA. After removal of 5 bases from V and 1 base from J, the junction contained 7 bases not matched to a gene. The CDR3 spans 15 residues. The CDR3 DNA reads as TGTGCCAGCAGCCCGCGACAGGGCGGCCAAGAGACCCAGTACTTC. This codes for CASSPRQGGQETQYF.

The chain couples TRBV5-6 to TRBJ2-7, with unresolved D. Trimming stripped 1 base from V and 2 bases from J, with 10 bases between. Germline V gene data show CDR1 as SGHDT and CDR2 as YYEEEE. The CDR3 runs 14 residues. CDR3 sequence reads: CASSLSSNPYEQYF. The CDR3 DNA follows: TGTGCCAGCAGCTTGAGCTCCAATCCCTACGAGCAGTACTTC.

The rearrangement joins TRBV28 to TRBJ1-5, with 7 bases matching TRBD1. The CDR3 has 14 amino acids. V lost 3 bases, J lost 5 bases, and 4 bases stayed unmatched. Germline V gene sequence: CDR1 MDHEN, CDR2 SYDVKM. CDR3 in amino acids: CASSFRQGYQPQHF. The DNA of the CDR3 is TGTGCCAGCAGTTTTAGACAGGGTTATCAGCCCCAGCATTTT.